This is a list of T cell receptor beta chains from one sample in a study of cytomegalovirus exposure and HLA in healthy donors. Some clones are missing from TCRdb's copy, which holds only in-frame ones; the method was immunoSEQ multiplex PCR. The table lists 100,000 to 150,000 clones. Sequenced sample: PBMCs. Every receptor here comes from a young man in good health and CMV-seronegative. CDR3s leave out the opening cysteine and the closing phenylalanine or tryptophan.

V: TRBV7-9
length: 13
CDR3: ASSSGGQNNQPQH

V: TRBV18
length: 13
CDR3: ASSTGTSDSYEQY

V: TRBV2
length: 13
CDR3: ASRGGLAGINEQF

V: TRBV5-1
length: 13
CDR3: ASRSTHPVAYGYT

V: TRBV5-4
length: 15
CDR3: ASSQYGTSGIGYEQY

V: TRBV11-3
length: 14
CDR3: ASSFPHQGGANVLT

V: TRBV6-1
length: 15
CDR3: ASSEEALAASTDTQY

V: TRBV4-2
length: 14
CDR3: ASSQPGQGAADTQY

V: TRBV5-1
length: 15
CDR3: ASSLSGASSSIYEQY

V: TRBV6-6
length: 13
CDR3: ASSLTPRRDNEQF

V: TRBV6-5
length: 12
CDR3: ASRGTGLFYGYT

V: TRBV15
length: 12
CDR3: ATSSSRGNSPLH

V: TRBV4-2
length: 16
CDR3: ASSQGLRLAGGQETQY

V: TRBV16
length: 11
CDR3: ASSQLNPGTQY

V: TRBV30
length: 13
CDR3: AWSSKTKLGAGYT

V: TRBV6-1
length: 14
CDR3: ASSEVFSGTSYEQY

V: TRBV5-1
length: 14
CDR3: ASSLTGTGYTGELF

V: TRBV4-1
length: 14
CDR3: ASSLLLAGEYNEQF

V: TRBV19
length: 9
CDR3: ASTRINEQF

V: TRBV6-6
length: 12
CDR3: ASRKQGTRETQY

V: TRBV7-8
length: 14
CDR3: ASSLEGSGVGSPLH

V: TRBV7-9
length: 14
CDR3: ASSLVEGWIPGELF

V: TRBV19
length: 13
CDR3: ASAAGAGIYYGYT

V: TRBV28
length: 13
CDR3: ASSRRVTGGTEAF

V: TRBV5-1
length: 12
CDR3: ASSLNRGMDGYT

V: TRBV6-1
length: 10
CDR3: ATSRTYYEQY

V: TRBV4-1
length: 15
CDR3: ASSRGQISSYNSPLH

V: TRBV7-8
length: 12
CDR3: ASSFHRGQETQY